Listed below are T cell receptor beta chains from one sample, sequenced in a study of vaccination and CD4 T cells after COVID-19. TCRdb processed the PCR reads anew with MiXCR; each CDR3 protein has one entry. The table includes more than 9,000 distinct CDR3 sequences, about 38% detected once. These receptors' targets are unknown. The sample taken for sequencing was cultured CD4+ T cells from blood. These receptors came from a human donor with COVID-19. CDR3s include the opening cysteine and the closing phenylalanine or tryptophan. Each record gives: V gene, D gene, clone size, CDR3 protein. D genes are given only for firm matches. Expanded clones are given a class, and other clones once, few, many or no size at all.

>TRBV5-4|TRBD2|-
CASSAARSGGSNTGELFF
>TRBV4-3|TRBD1|-
CASSQGQGTLSGANVLTF
>TRBV12-5|-|-
CASGLHGSLAWDF
>TRBV27|TRBD1|-
CASKGTGAYNSPLHF
>TRBV29-1|-|-
CSGGHREDTEAFF
>TRBV6-1|-|-
CASNRALSYNSPLHF
>TRBV20-1|TRBD2|-
CSAPTSGGARETQYF
>TRBV15|-|-
CATSRDPGEPQHF
>TRBV9|-|-
CASSATGSREETQYF
>TRBV6-5|-|-
CASSYLGGSEQYF
>TRBV19|-|few
CASTTPGELFF
>TRBV20-1|-|-
CSAPSLGNEQYF
>TRBV7-8|-|-
CASSLGVNEQFF
>TRBV29-1|-|few
CSVEKGNTEAFF
>TRBV25-1|-|-
CASSPERGNTDTQYF
>TRBV29-1|TRBD1|once
CSAKTGGHGELFF
>TRBV7-6|TRBD1|-
CASSSGTGNQPQHF
>TRBV7-2|-|-
CASSIGQSGQPQHF
>TRBV20-1|-|-
CSASKGGGEKLFF
>TRBV6-1|TRBD1|-
CASSNTGARKAFF
>TRBV7-6|-|few
CASSPGISYEQYF
>TRBV6-2/TRBV6-3|-|few
CAAGRGPSTDTQYF
>TRBV11-2|-|-
CASSPRGPGTEAFF
>TRBV25-1|-|few
CASSEPNEKLFF
>TRBV7-3|-|-
CASSLQGTTEAFF
>TRBV6-5|TRBD2|-
CASSYSSGGGARNEQFF
>TRBV7-2|-|few
CASSFRPVPPYSNQPQHF
>TRBV6-1|-|few
CASSRGTEAFF
>TRBV6-1|-|-
CASSDGYHDTEAFF
>TRBV7-9|TRBD2|-
CASSLFSAGGADTQYF
>TRBV7-9|-|few
CASRAAQTGASTDTQYF
>TRBV27|TRBD1|few
CASSSGQVSNQPQHF
>TRBV7-2|TRBD2|-
CASSPLGTSGVNTQYF
>TRBV27|-|few
CASSLKGPSTDTQYF
>TRBV7-9|-|few
CASSATRGRNTIYF
>TRBV10-3|-|few
CAISRDQGSYEQYF
>TRBV12-3/TRBV12-4|-|few
CASSLRTDSNQPQHF
>TRBV6-5|TRBD1|-
CASSYSGQESRQPQHF
>TRBV24-1|-|few
CATSDRDNNYGYTF
>TRBV18|TRBD2|-
CASSPPVVAGAVDEQFF
>TRBV28|TRBD1|few
CASNPPGGVDIQYF
>TRBV7-8|TRBD1|-
CASSARDRGSNQPQHF
>TRBV20-1|-|-
CSARRSQGNQPQHF
>TRBV15|-|few
CATTPLGGAQETQYF
>TRBV5-1|-|-
CASSWDSTDTQYF
>TRBV7-9|-|few
CASSFGRSSMNTEAFF
>TRBV7-8|TRBD1|-
CASSGRDSQNYGYTF
>TRBV25-1|-|few
CASSKPGSPHGYTF
>TRBV7-8|-|few
CASSLALERGNTIYF
>TRBV20-1|TRBD1|medium-sized
CSARTGLSNQPQHF
>TRBV5-4|-|few
CASSLGVAGPFTDTQYF
>TRBV4-1|TRBD1|-
CASSQDTDRGNQPQHF
>TRBV5-1|-|-
CAGGLGQGNTGELFF